Detailed here is one TCR beta chain. This CDR3 region has 13 residues. The V gene's germline CDR1 is SGHNT and CDR2 YENEEA. Trimming took off 3 bases at V and 7 bases at J, with 11 bases between the two ends. All enrollees were roughly 18 to 89 years old and from approximately 25 US areas. Cohorts were based on clinical histories the participants reported. This specimen belongs to a study of blood T cell repertoires in COVID-19. Produced via immunoSEQ multiplex PCR; TCRdb's table is partial and in-frame only. Of about 200,000 clones listed, approximately 86% were seen once; the top ten hold about 2.2%.

The sequence was collected from a woman aged 30 to 39 who had recovered from COVID-19. The chain employs TRBV11-3 and TRBJ2-3, with D maybe TRBD2 (6 bases). What was sequenced was PBMCs or T cells enriched from blood (not recorded which). The CDR3 bases are TGTGCCAGCAGCTTGGAGGGGTCAAATACGCAGTATTTT. Protein product: CASSLEGSNTQYF.